Following are 11 T cell receptor beta chains from one sample sequenced in a study of human T cells and chemical hapten exposure. The time point: pre-sensitization, week 0. Treatment meaning: therapeutic diphenylcyclopropenone sensitization with weekly scalp DPC. A single record per CDR3 protein comes from TCRdb applying MiXCR to the RACE reads. Here the sample spans 180,000 or so distinct CDR3 sequences, 30% being singletons. The source was whole blood, collected in connection with sensitization to the hapten diphenylcyclopropenone (DPC). Source of these receptors: a woman aged 25 to 39 with alopecia areata. Some clones in this sample may be carry-over from other donors' samples.

CDR3 protein: CASSLDSITDTQYF. DNA for the CDR3: TGTGCCAGCAGCCTCGACTCCATCACAGATACGCAGTATTTT. The rearrangement uses TRBV3-1 and TRBJ2-3; no definite D call. CDR1 is LGHDT, CDR2 YNNKEL, per germline (reference sequence). CDR3 length: 14 amino acids. V was clipped by 4 bases and J by 2 bases, with 10 bases between them.

This clonotype was seen only a few times. V and J are TRBV29-1 and TRBJ1-2; D call uncertain. The CDR3 sequence is 12 residues long. Trimming took off 1 base at V and 3 bases at J, with 6 bases between the two ends. The germline gives CDR1 SQVTM, CDR2 ANQGSEA. CDR3 protein: CSVEAVDYGYTF. The CDR3 coding sequence is TGCAGCGTTGAAGCCGTAGACTATGGCTACACCTTC.

V and J are TRBV5-1 and TRBJ2-5; 9 nucleotides line up with TRBD1. This CDR3 comprises 15 residues. V was clipped by 5 bases and J by 4 bases; unmatched bases: 9. Germline CDR1 SGHRS, CDR2 YFSETQ. Here the CDR3 reads CASSKTGGRGETQYF. CDR3 nucleotide sequence: TGCGCCAGCAGTAAAACAGGGGGCAGGGGAGAGACCCAGTACTTC.

This clonotype was observed a few times. The chain recombines TRBV7-2 with TRBJ2-4, with TRBD1 matching 7 bases. V lost 1 base to trimming and J lost 7 bases; unmatched junction nucleotides: 7. The CDR3 is 15 amino acids. Per germline, CDR1 SGHTA and CDR2 FQGNSA. The CDR3 sequence is CASSLGRGMANIQYF. CDR3 nucleotide sequence: TGTGCCAGCAGCTTAGGCAGGGGGATGGCCAACATTCAGTACTTC.

This clonotype was detected a few times. J is TRBJ1-1 and V is TRBV6-2 or TRBV6-3, with D hard to call. The CDR3 has 13 residues. CDR1 and CDR2 (germline): MNHEY, SVGEGT. V lost 2 bases and J 1 base, leaving 5 bases between the germline ends. This CDR3 is CASSYRQNTEAFF. As DNA, the CDR3 is TGTGCCAGCAGTTACCGACAGAACACTGAAGCTTTCTTT.

This clonotype was counted between two and nine times. This chain joins TRBV4-2 and TRBJ1-6; the D gene is possibly TRBD1 (6 bases). V lost 0 bases and J 10 bases, leaving 13 bases between the germline ends. The CDR3 spans 15 residues. CDR1 and CDR2 from the germline V gene are LGHNA and YNFKEQ. The DNA of the CDR3 is TGTGCCAGCAGCCAAGAGGCCAGGGGAGAGTCACCCCTCCACTTT. This codes for CASSQEARGESPLHF.

This chain links TRBV7-2 with TRBJ1-1; 10 bases line up with TRBD1. V was pared by 6 bases and J by 11 bases, with 9 bases of the junction left unmatched. Germline values: CDR1 SGHTA, CDR2 FQGNSA. The CDR3 is made up of 13 amino acids. Here the CDR3 reads CASRRQGAEEAFF. The CDR3 DNA reads TGTGCCAGCAGACGACAGGGGGCAGAAGAGGCTTTCTTT.

V is TRBV20-1 and J is TRBJ1-1; D is possibly TRBD1 (6 bases). Looked up from germline, CDR1 is DFQATT and CDR2 is SNEGSKA (reference sequence). V was trimmed by 5 bases and J by 4 bases, leaving 20 bases between them. The CDR3 runs 15 residues. The CDR3 coding sequence is TGCAGTGCTGGGGACACCGGGCGTGGGGCCACTGAAGCTTTCTTT. Translated, it gives CSAGDTGRGATEAFF.

This rearrangement joins TRBV6-5 to TRBJ2-2; 7 bases line up with TRBD1. The CDR3 extends over 13 amino acids. Trimming removed 8 bases from V and 6 bases from J; junction bases left unmatched: 6. Per the germline V gene, CDR1 is MNHEY and CDR2 is SVGAGI. As DNA, the CDR3 is TGTGCCAGCCGAGGGGGCGCGCCCGGGGAGCTGTTTTTT. It translates to CASRGGAPGELFF.

The chain employs TRBV10-3 and TRBJ2-3; 8 bases match TRBD2. The germline gives CDR1 ENHRY, CDR2 SYGVKD. V was pared by 11 bases and J by 7 bases, with 11 bases of the junction left unmatched. CDR3 length: 13 residues. CDR3 nucleotide sequence: TGTGCCGCGGGGGGCCAGGATGATAATACGCAGTATTTT. Translated, it gives CAAGGQDDNTQYF.

The chain combines TRBV6-5 with TRBJ2-7, with 7 bases that match TRBD1. After removal of 6 bases from V and 0 bases from J, the junction contained 5 bases not matched to a gene. CDR1 is MNHEY and CDR2 is SVGAGI in the germline V gene. The CDR3 consists of 14 residues. The CDR3 loop is CASRRTGDSYEQYF. CDR3 sequence (DNA): TGTGCCAGCAGAAGAACAGGGGACTCCTACGAGCAGTACTTC.